The 6 T cell receptor beta chains in this list originate from one sample, sequenced in a study of cytotoxic CD8 clonotypes in ibrutinib-treated CLL. Sequencing used immunoSEQ multiplex PCR; TCRdb keeps in-frame clones, though not all of them. This table has 65,000 to 80,000 clones, roughly 85% appearing once. The source was PBMCs, collected after 24 months of ibrutinib treatment. All receptors derive from a human donor with chronic lymphocytic leukemia.

This sequence joins TRBV6-4 and TRBJ1-5; 7 bases line up with TRBD1. Losses at the gene ends were 1 base for V and 1 base for J; bases not matched to a gene: 4. Germline assignment: CDR1 MRHNA and CDR2 SNTAGT. The CDR3 runs 16 residues. The CDR3 DNA reads as TGTGCCAGCAGTGACTTTGGACAGGAAAGCAATCAGCCCCAGCATTTT. This gives the protein CASSDFGQESNQPQHF.

This clone was observed once. The chain combines TRBV7-3 with TRBJ2-1; 13 bases agree with TRBD2. This CDR3 region has 15 residues. Germline assignment: CDR1 SGHTA and CDR2 FQGTGA. V shed 5 bases, J shed 9 bases, and the junction held 7 bases outside the gene matches. CDR3 in DNA: TGTGCCAGCAGCCGCGGACTAGCGGGAGTTGGTGAGCAGTTCTTC. Amino acid sequence: CASSRGLAGVGEQFF.

This chain uses TRBV5-4 with TRBJ2-1; 7 nucleotides line up with TRBD2. This CDR3 contains 14 residues. Germline V gene sequence: CDR1 SGHNT, CDR2 YYREEE (reference sequence). The V and J ends lost 5 bases and 2 bases, in that order; junction bases with no gene match: 4. The CDR3 sequence is CASRREGPYNEQFF. CDR3 sequence (DNA): TGTGCCAGCAGAAGGGAGGGCCCCTACAATGAGCAGTTCTTC.

The count of this clone is one. The V call is TRBV27, the J call TRBJ1-1; weak D call: TRBD1 (6 bases). The V end was cut by 6 bases, the J end by 1 base, with 12 bases between. CDR3 size: 14 residues. Germline CDR1 reads MNHEY; CDR2 reads SMNVEV (reference sequence). The CDR3 sequence: CASRARTANTEAFF. The CDR3 coding sequence is TGTGCCAGCAGGGCCAGGACAGCGAACACTGAAGCTTTCTTT.

The rearrangement uses TRBV7-2 and TRBJ2-7; D is unresolved. Germline V gives CDR1 SGHTA, CDR2 FQGNSA. The CDR3 consists of 14 residues. The germline V and J ends were trimmed by 1 base and 3 bases, with 10 bases remaining between them. The CDR3 here is CASSLGFRNYEQYF. DNA for the CDR3: TGTGCCAGCAGCTTAGGTTTCAGAAACTACGAGCAGTACTTC.

V gene TRBV5-1 combines with J gene TRBJ2-3; 14 bases agree with TRBD2. The CDR3 has 18 amino acids. Germline lookup yields CDR1 SGHRS and CDR2 YFSETQ. V lost 4 bases to trimming and J lost 2 bases; unmatched junction nucleotides: 9. The CDR3 here is CASSLGGTSGRFTDTQYF. CDR3 in DNA: TGCGCCAGCAGCCTAGGCGGGACTAGCGGGAGATTCACAGATACGCAGTATTTT.